This entry concerns a single TCR beta chain. The antigen remains undetermined. The sample is drawn from a study of OX40 agonist ivuxolimab in advanced cancers. Overall study: Partial responses were achieved by three patients, of whom one had hepatocellular carcinoma and two had cutaneous melanoma. Study-wide results and caveats: Clonal expansion from baseline to week 6 occurred in both CD4+ and CD8+ T cells. Partial responders at 0.1-3.0 mg/kg showed near-lowest clonal expansion.

Clones were read by immunoSEQ multiplex PCR, and TCRdb kept only the in-frame ones, dropping some. The top ten hold 2.6% of the sample, which has under 100,000 clones, more than 85% seen once. Sampling of blood occurred at baseline, cycle 4 day 1, and cycle 7 day 1. The V gene lost 5 bases and the J gene lost 1 base, with 12 bases spanning the gap. The length of the CDR3 is 14 residues. The V gene's germline CDR1 is SGHTA and CDR2 FQGNSA. The rearrangement links TRBV7-2 to TRBJ2-7; D remains ambiguous. The clonotype was recovered from an adult with an advanced solid tumor such as melanoma, head and neck, liver or kidney cancer. The sequences come from CD4+ or CD8+ T cells sorted from blood, collected in a trial of the OX40 agonist ivuxolimab. CDR3 sequence: CASSGRTESYEQYF. The CDR3 DNA sequence: TGTGCCAGCAGCGGCCGGACGGAATCCTACGAGCAGTACTTC.